The present TCR beta chain was sequenced within a study of CD8 T cells in ankylosing spondylitis. The germline V gene encodes CDR1 LNHDA and CDR2 SQIVND (reference sequence). This CDR3 has 12 residues. V was cut by 5 bases and J by 0 bases, with 4 bases left in between. Details on this clonotype: Its antigen is undetermined.

Regarding the study as a whole: Disease-linked clones were found to be CD8+ and relatively rare in peripheral blood. Made up of eight highly homologous variants, a TCR beta motif appeared characteristic of ankylosing spondylitis blood. Reactive arthritis synovial fluid and blood previously showed some of these motif variants. The study looked at matched synovial fluid samples from ankylosing spondylitis patients. Disease-linked clones were reported to be significantly enriched there.

Making use of molecular barcodes, quantitative 5'-RACE generated TCR beta libraries. TCRdb re-analysed the 5' RACE reads in MiXCR, keeping a single row per CDR3 protein. The sample lists around 450,000 distinct CDR3 sequences, roughly 26% seen once, with approximately 1% in the top ten. The chain employs TRBV19 and TRBJ1-2; the D is unclear. The TCR was taken from a male donor with ankylosing spondylitis. The specimen sequenced was blood, either unsorted or a sorted T cell fraction (not recorded which). The CDR3 loop is CASSWPNYGYTF. For the CDR3, the DNA is TGTGCCAGTAGTTGGCCTAACTATGGCTACACCTTC.